This TCR beta chain was sequenced for a study of control samples from healthy donors and cancer patients. Trimming pared 3 bases from V and 1 base from J, leaving 7 bases between. The CDR3 extends over 14 amino acids. The germline CDR1 and CDR2 sequences are MNHEY and SMNVEV (reference sequence). The table came from immunoSEQ multiplex PCR; TCRdb's copy has only in-frame clones and leaves some out. Its listing shows fewer than 250,000 clones. This chain uses TRBV27 with TRBJ2-1; D may be TRBD2 (6 bases). The TCR comes from a woman between 25 and 40 years old in good health. The sample was blood. CDR3 in amino acids: CASSFAGSYNEQFF. The CDR3 nucleotides are TGTGCCAGCAGTTTCGCGGGGTCCTACAATGAGCAGTTCTTC.